The T cell receptor (beta chain) described here comes from a study of shared clonotypes between healthy human individuals. The V gene lost 1 base and the J gene lost 3 bases, with 4 bases spanning the gap. The germline V gene encodes CDR1 SEHNR and CDR2 FQNEAQ (reference sequence). CDR3 length: 13 residues. Whole-study findings and limits: Memory subsets generally showed smaller estimated richness than naive subsets did.

In the case of this clone: The antigen is undetermined.

Assay: immunoSEQ multiplex PCR; the TCRdb copy retains only in-frame clones and omits some. Among fewer than 1.8 million clones, roughly 98.5% were seen once, and the ten largest hold 0.36%. This TCR derives from a man younger than 40 in good health. The V and J genes are TRBV7-9 and TRBJ1-3; the D is unclear. Sample: naive CD4+ T cells sorted from blood. Subset meaning: CD45RA+ positively selected. CDR3 amino acids: CASSLEGGNTIYF. As DNA, the CDR3 is TGTGCCAGCAGCTTAGAGGGTGGAAACACCATATATTTT.